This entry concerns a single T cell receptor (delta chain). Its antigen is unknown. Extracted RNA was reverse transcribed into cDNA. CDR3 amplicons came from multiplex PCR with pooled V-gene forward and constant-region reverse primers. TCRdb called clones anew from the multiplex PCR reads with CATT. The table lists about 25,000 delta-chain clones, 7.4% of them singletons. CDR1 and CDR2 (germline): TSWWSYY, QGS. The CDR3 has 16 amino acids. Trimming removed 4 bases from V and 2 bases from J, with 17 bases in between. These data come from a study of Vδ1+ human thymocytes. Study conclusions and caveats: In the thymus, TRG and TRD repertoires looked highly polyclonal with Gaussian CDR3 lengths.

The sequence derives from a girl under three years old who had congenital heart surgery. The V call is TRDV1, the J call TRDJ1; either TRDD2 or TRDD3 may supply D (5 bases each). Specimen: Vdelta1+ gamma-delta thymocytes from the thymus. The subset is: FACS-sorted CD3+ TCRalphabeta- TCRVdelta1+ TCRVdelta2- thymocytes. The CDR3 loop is CALGVPPFDWTDKLIF. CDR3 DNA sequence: TGTGCTCTTGGGGTCCCCCCCTTCGACTGGACCGATAAACTCATCTTT.